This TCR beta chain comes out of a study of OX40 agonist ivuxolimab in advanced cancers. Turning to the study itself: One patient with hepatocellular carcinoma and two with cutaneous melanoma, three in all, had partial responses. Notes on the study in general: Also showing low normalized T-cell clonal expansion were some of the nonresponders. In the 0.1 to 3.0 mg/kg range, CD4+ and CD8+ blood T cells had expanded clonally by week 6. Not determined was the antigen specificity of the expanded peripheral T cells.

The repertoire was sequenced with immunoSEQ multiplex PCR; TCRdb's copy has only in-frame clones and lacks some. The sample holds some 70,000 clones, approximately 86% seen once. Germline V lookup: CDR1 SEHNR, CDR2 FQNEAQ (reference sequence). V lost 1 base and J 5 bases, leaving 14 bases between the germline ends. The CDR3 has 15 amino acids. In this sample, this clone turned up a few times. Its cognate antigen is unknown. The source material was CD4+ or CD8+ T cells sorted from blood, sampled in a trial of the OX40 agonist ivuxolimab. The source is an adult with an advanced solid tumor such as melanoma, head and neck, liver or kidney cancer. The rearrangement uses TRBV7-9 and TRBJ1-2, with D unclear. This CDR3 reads CASSLEAALMYGYTF. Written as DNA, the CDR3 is TGTGCCAGCAGCTTAGAGGCAGCCCTAATGTATGGCTACACCTTC.